The 11 T cell receptor beta chains below were found in one sample sequenced in a study of CD8 T cells in Susac syndrome (dated by TCRdb to between 2018 and 2021). Libraries were prepared through the immunoSEQ multiplex PCR assay. RNA was extracted with the RNeasy kit and about 0.5 to 1 ug was reverse transcribed using random hexamers. TCRdb cleaned the public reads at Q25 with fastp, built clones with MiXCR and kept in-frame beta chains. Records with the same CDR3 protein are collapsed into one entry carrying the most frequent genes and DNA. For this sample there are 250,000 to 300,000 distinct CDR3 sequences; roughly 84% appear just once. Approximately 0.11% of the sample comes from the top ten. Material for sequencing was CD8+ T cells from PBMCs. The receptors come from a human donor with multiple sclerosis.

The V gene is TRBV6-6, the J gene TRBJ2-7; D not resolved. The CDR3 has 14 amino acids. Germline V gene data show CDR1 as MNHNY and CDR2 as SVGAGI (reference sequence). The V and J ends lost 0 bases and 3 bases respectively, with 9 bases between them. The CDR3 sequence is CASSYSTGLYEQYF. CDR3 nucleotide sequence: TGTGCCAGCAGTTACTCGACCGGCCTCTACGAGCAGTACTTC.

This clonotype came up a few times. The chain recombines TRBV7-9 with TRBJ1-2; 9 positions agree with TRBD1. Per the germline V gene, CDR1 is SEHNR and CDR2 is FQNEAQ (reference sequence). Germline trimming cut 5 bases from V and 2 bases from J; bases unmatched to any gene: 9. The CDR3 consists of 16 residues. CDR3 amino acids: CASSPAEQGANYGYTF. As DNA, the CDR3 is TGTGCCAGCAGCCCCGCTGAACAGGGGGCGAACTATGGCTACACCTTC. Full variable domain (missing parts from reference TRBV7-9 and TRBJ1-2): DTGVSQNPRHKITKRGQNVTFRCDPISEHNRLYWYRQTLGQGPEFLTYFQNEAQLEKSRLLSDRFSAERPKGSFSTLEIQRTEQGDSAMYLCASSPAEQGANYGYTFGSGTRLTVV.

V and J are TRBV11-2 and TRBJ2-4; D unresolved. V was cut by 1 base and J by 0 bases, with 7 bases left in between. Germline lookup yields CDR1 SGHAT and CDR2 FQNNGV. CDR3 length: 15 amino acids. The CDR3 reads CASSLVGVAKNIQYF. In nucleotides, the CDR3 is TGTGCCAGCAGCTTAGTCGGAGTAGCCAAAAACATTCAGTACTTC. The variable domain in full, with the rest retrieved from reference TRBV11-2 and TRBJ2-4, is EAGVAQSPRYKIIEKRQSVAFWCNPISGHATLYWYQQILGQGPKLLIQFQNNGVVDDSQLPKDRFSAERLKGVDSTLKIQPAKLEDSAVYLCASSLVGVAKNIQYFGAGTRLSVL.

The chain links TRBV4-1 to TRBJ2-1; perhaps D is TRBD1 or TRBD2 (7 bases each). V lost 5 bases and J lost 5, with 19 bases in between. The CDR3 extends over 16 amino acids. In germline, CDR1 is MGHRA, CDR2 YSYEKL. CDR3: CASSTPRQGGHNEQFF. CDR3 in DNA: TGCGCCAGCAGCACACCCCGACAGGGAGGGCACAATGAGCAGTTCTTC.

The chain recombines TRBV19 with TRBJ2-2; 8 bases fit TRBD1. The V gene end was trimmed by 7 bases and the J gene end by 3 bases; junction bases not matched to a gene: 7. Germline loops: CDR1 LNHDA, CDR2 SQIVND (reference sequence). The CDR3 totals 15 residues. CDR3 protein: CASTQGAIDTGELFF. The CDR3 DNA sequence: TGTGCCAGTACCCAGGGGGCGATCGACACCGGGGAGCTGTTTTTT.

This chain uses TRBV29-1 with TRBJ2-7, with 9 bases that match TRBD1. CDR1 is SQVTM, CDR2 ANQGSEA, per germline. The CDR3 spans 13 residues. Trimming at V came to 7 bases and at J to 7 bases, leaving 11 bases not matched to a gene. The CDR3 reads CSARDRVNGEQYF. CDR3 DNA sequence: TGCAGCGCAAGGGACAGGGTGAACGGTGAGCAGTACTTC.

The chain combines TRBV6-1 with TRBJ2-1; 9 bases are shared with TRBD2. V lost 5 bases, J lost 3 bases, and 11 bases stayed unmatched. This CDR3 has 17 amino acids. The germline gives CDR1 MNHNS, CDR2 SASEGT. CDR3 protein: CASSPLAGRTIYNEQFF. The CDR3 nucleotides are TGTGCCAGCAGTCCCCTAGCGGGACGTACAATCTACAATGAGCAGTTCTTC.

Comment on this clonotype: Its ends do not fully match the called genes, so a read error is possible. The chain is built from TRBV7-7 and TRBJ2-5; 13 nucleotides align to TRBD2. Germline V lookup: CDR1 SSHAT, CDR2 FNYEAQ (reference sequence). The CDR3 extends over 15 amino acids. In DNA, the CDR3 is TGTGCTAGCAGCAAGGGACTAGCGGGACAAGAGACCCAGTACTTC. Translating gives CASSKGLAGQETQYF.

The chain is built from TRBV10-3 and TRBJ1-1, with 7 bases that match TRBD1. Germline trimming cut 2 bases from V and 0 bases from J; bases unmatched to any gene: 3. Germline V gene sequence: CDR1 ENHRY, CDR2 SYGVKD. The CDR3 loop spans 15 amino acids. CDR3 sequence reads: CAISEPTGLNTEAFF. CDR3 DNA sequence: TGTGCCATCAGTGAGCCGACAGGGTTGAACACTGAAGCTTTCTTT.

This clonotype was counted a few times. The chain joins TRBV5-1 to TRBJ2-2, with TRBD1 matching 7 bases. CDR1 SGHRS and CDR2 YFSETQ come from the germline V gene. CDR3 length: 15 amino acids. The ends lost 4 bases at V and 6 bases at J; junction bases unmatched: 9. The CDR3 nucleotides read TGCGCCAGCAGCCCCCGGGACAGTGCCCCCGGGGAGCTGTTTTTT. Its translation is CASSPRDSAPGELFF. Combining the CDR3 with reference TRBV5-1 and TRBJ2-2 gives the whole variable domain KAGVTQTPRYLIKTRGQQVTLSCSPISGHRSVSWYQQTPGQGLQFLFEYFSETQRNKGNFPGRFSGRQFSNSRSEMNVSTLELGDSALYLCASSPRDSAPGELFFGEGSRLTVL.

The chain recombines TRBV10-3 with TRBJ2-3, with D tentatively TRBD1 or TRBD2 (5 bases each). V lost 10 bases, J lost 3 bases, and 17 bases lay in between. The CDR3 length is 14 residues. Germline V gene sequence: CDR1 ENHRY, CDR2 SYGVKD. CDR3 coding DNA: TGTGCCACCAGAGGGGACCAGAAGACAGATACGCAGTATTTT. The encoded protein is CATRGDQKTDTQYF.